The following is a T cell receptor (beta chain) sequence with its context. A sample-barcoded 5' primer and a J-beta primer mix were used in a second PCR of about 7 to 12 cycles. MiXCR, applied by TCRdb to the 5' RACE reads, yields one record per CDR3 protein. The sample includes about 780,000 distinct CDR3 sequences, approximately 24% of them seen just once. The sample comes from a study of blood T cells in healthy people across ages. Study context: About one barcoded beta molecule per two T cells came from capture by template switching.

Trimming took 3 bases from V and 2 from J, leaving 13 bases between them. This CDR3 is built from 15 residues. CDR1 is LGHDT and CDR2 is YNNKEL in the germline V gene (reference sequence). The sample was also reused in another study, on T cells of mothers and their children. As that study records: Unrelated mother-child pairs always had slightly, but never significantly, lower normalized overlap than related pairs.

The chain is built from TRBV3-1 and TRBJ2-5; no firm D call. The sequence came from a boy aged 5 to 17 in good health. Sample: blood. CDR3 DNA sequence: TGTGCCAGCAGCCAGTTGACAACTGGACAAGAGACCCAGTACTTC. Protein product: CASSQLTTGQETQYF.